A single sample gave rise to the 10 T cell receptor beta chains below, sequenced in a study of shared clonotypes between healthy human individuals. The repertoire was sequenced with immunoSEQ multiplex PCR; TCRdb's copy has only in-frame clones and lacks some. The sample comprises about 1 million clones, under 80% of which are singletons, and roughly 1.5% rests with the top ten. Material: memory CD4+ T cells sorted from blood. Subset of the sample: CD45RA-negative fraction. All receptors derive from a man aged 18-30 years in good health.

The chain links TRBV20-1 to TRBJ1-1; a weak D match, TRBD1 (5 bases). Trimming left V 5 bases short and J 7 bases short, with 8 bases between. The germline V gene has CDR1 DFQATT and CDR2 SNEGSKA (reference sequence). The length of the CDR3 is 10 residues. The CDR3: CSAETDEAFF. CDR3 sequence (DNA): TGCAGTGCTGAGACAGATGAAGCTTTCTTT.

CDR3 nucleotide sequence: TGTGCCAGCAGTTCGGATAGCAATCAGCCCCAGCATTTT. Amino acids: CASSSDSNQPQHF. This chain uses TRBV5-6 with TRBJ1-5, with D unclear. Looked up from germline, CDR1 is SGHDT and CDR2 is YYEEEE. The CDR3 is 13 residues long. V shed 5 bases and J shed 0 bases, with 6 bases lying between them.

There are a few counts of this clone. The identical CDR3 is also encoded by other nucleotide sequences in the sample. This chain joins TRBV15 and TRBJ1-6, with 8 bases aligning to TRBD1. Trimming at V came to 2 bases and at J to 7 bases, leaving 7 bases not matched to a gene. The CDR3 spans 16 residues. In germline, CDR1 is LNHNV, CDR2 YYDKDF (reference sequence). This CDR3 reads CATSRRPDRDNSPLHF. CDR3 DNA sequence: TGTGCCACCAGCAGACGACCGGACAGGGACAATTCACCCCTCCACTTT.

The chain employs TRBV5-6 and TRBJ2-2; the D is unclear. The ends were cut back, 0 bases at V and 6 bases at J, with 3 bases in the middle. CDR1 and CDR2 from the germline V gene are SGHDT and YYEEEE. The CDR3 extends over 12 amino acids. CDR3 in amino acids: CASSLAPGELFF. The CDR3 DNA is TGTGCCAGCAGCTTGGCCCCCGGGGAGCTGTTTTTT. Using reference TRBV5-6 and TRBJ2-2 for the parts outside the CDR3, the full variable domain is DAGVTQSPTHLIKTRGQQVTLRCSPKSGHDTVSWYQQALGQGPQFIFQYYEEEERQRGNFPDRFSGHQFPNYSSELNVNALLLGDSALYLCASSLAPGELFFGEGSRLTVL.

The V call is TRBV21-1, the J call TRBJ2-7. TRBV21-1 counts as a pseudogene. The CDR3 contains 16 residues. In DNA form, the CDR3 reads TGTGCCAGCAGATTCGAGAGGGAAGGGGCTTACGACGAGCAGTACTTC. Protein sequence: CASRFEREGAYDEQYF.

V usage is TRBV10-2 and J usage is TRBJ2-6; weak D call: TRBD2 (6 bases). Deletions cut 6 bases from V and 8 bases from J, with 11 bases between. Looked up from germline, CDR1 is WSHSY and CDR2 is SAAADI. The CDR3 runs to 13 residues. The CDR3 loop is CASRETSPNVLTF. In DNA, the CDR3 is TGCGCCAGCAGGGAGACTAGTCCCAACGTCCTGACTTTC.

This sequence joins TRBV7-8 and TRBJ2-3; D is tentatively TRBD1 or TRBD2 (5 bases each). V lost 7 bases, J lost 2 bases, and 10 bases lay in between. Per the germline V gene, CDR1 is SGHVS and CDR2 is FQNEAQ. The CDR3 is made up of 13 amino acids. The CDR3 sequence: CASMRDVTDTQYF. CDR3 bases: TGTGCCAGCATGAGGGACGTCACAGATACGCAGTATTTT.

Details on this clone: Just one base apart from a much larger clone, this may be a read error. Within the sample, other DNA sequences also encode this same CDR3. The chain uses TRBV4-1 and TRBJ1-2; D is unclear. The length of the CDR3 is 14 residues. In germline, CDR1 is MGHRA, CDR2 YSYEKL. Trimming removed 4 bases from V and 8 bases from J, with 17 bases in between. The DNA for the CDR3 is TGCGCCAGCAGCCGCGGCCCAAATGTTGAGGGCTACACCTTC. Translation gives CASSRGPNVEGYTF.

The rearrangement links TRBV10-3 to TRBJ2-5; 10 bases fit TRBD1. The CDR3 is made up of 12 amino acids. The germline V gene has CDR1 ENHRY and CDR2 SYGVKD. V dropped 9 bases and J dropped 5; count of bases not matched to a gene: 3. In nucleotides, the CDR3 is TGTGCCATTGGGACAGGGGTGGAGACCCAGTACTTC. Amino acids: CAIGTGVETQYF.

The V call is TRBV7-9, the J call TRBJ1-2; a possible D gene is TRBD1 (5 bases). CDR3 length: 16 residues. Looked up from germline, CDR1 is SEHNR and CDR2 is FQNEAQ (reference sequence). Between the trimmed V and J ends, which lost 1 base and 8 bases, there was a span of 20 bases. The CDR3 loop reads CASSLVDGTQFGGYTF. The CDR3 nucleotides read TGTGCCAGCAGCTTAGTCGACGGGACCCAATTCGGCGGCTACACCTTC.